The 27 T cell receptor beta chains reported below all come from one sample, sequenced in a study of long-term antiretroviral therapy in people with HIV. Sequencing relied on immunoSEQ assay v3.0, run at survey level. Sequencing used immunoSEQ multiplex PCR; TCRdb keeps in-frame clones, though not all of them. The sample records tens of thousands of clones, roughly 85% being singletons. Here the sequenced sample was unsorted PBMCs, taken 1.1 years after starting antiretroviral therapy. The receptors originated from a man between 18 and 29 years old with HIV.

In its sample, this clone was seen once. The J gene is TRBJ1-5, the V gene TRBV7-2; tentative D call: TRBD1 (5 bases). The CDR3 is 15 amino acids. CDR1 is SGHTA, CDR2 FQGNSA, per germline. The ends were cut back, 1 base at V and 3 bases at J, with 10 bases in the middle. CDR3 protein: CASSLVGAVNQPQHF. The CDR3 nucleotides are TGTGCCAGCAGCTTAGTAGGGGCGGTCAATCAGCCCCAGCATTTT.

V gene TRBV5-1 combines with J gene TRBJ2-2; a possible D gene is TRBD2 (5 bases). From germline, CDR1 is SGHRS and CDR2 YFSETQ. Trimming took off 2 bases at V and 3 bases at J, with 8 bases between the two ends. The CDR3 extends over 14 amino acids. Here the CDR3 DNA reads TGCGCCAGCAGCTTCGACGGGGACACCGGGGAGCTGTTTTTT. Protein: CASSFDGDTGELFF.

The rearrangement links TRBV9 to TRBJ2-4, with 8 bases that match TRBD1. V dropped 3 bases and J dropped 7; count of bases not matched to a gene: 9. From germline, CDR1 is SGDLS and CDR2 YYNGEE. The CDR3 sequence is 15 residues long. CDR3 nucleotides: TGTGCCAGCAGCGCAGCCGGACAGGGTAGGAACATTCAGTACTTC. Encoded protein: CASSAAGQGRNIQYF.

The V call is TRBV19, the J call TRBJ2-3, with 10 bases that match TRBD1. There are 17 residues in the CDR3. V shed 4 bases, J shed 0 bases, and the junction held 7 bases outside the gene matches. Germline V lookup: CDR1 LNHDA, CDR2 SQIVND (reference sequence). The chain's CDR3 is CASSRDRGSTSTDTQYF. The CDR3 DNA sequence: TGTGCCAGTAGTAGGGACAGGGGTTCGACTAGCACAGATACGCAGTATTTT. The complete variable domain, with remaining parts taken from reference TRBV19 and TRBJ2-3, reads DGGITQSPKYLFRKEGQNVTLSCEQNLNHDAMYWYRQDPGQGLRLIYYSQIVNDFQKGDIAEGYSVSREKKESFPLTVTSAQKNPTAFYLCASSRDRGSTSTDTQYFGPGTRLTVL.

This sequence joins TRBV4-1 and TRBJ2-5; D gene ambiguous. This CDR3 contains 15 residues. Germline loops: CDR1 MGHRA, CDR2 YSYEKL. Trimming removed 0 bases at V and 1 base at J, with 9 bases between. CDR3 protein: CASSQDFRLQETQYF. For the CDR3, the DNA is TGCGCCAGCAGCCAAGATTTTCGGCTCCAAGAGACCCAGTACTTC.

This chain joins TRBV2 and TRBJ2-1; TRBD1 matches at 9 bases. The length of the CDR3 is 15 residues. Trimming took 2 bases from V and 2 from J; bases not matched to a gene: 1. CDR1 and CDR2 from the germline V gene are SNHLY and FYNNEI. The CDR3 is CASSERDRAYNEQFF. CDR3 sequence (DNA): TGTGCCAGCAGTGAAAGGGACAGGGCCTACAATGAGCAGTTCTTC.

The chain combines TRBV6-5 with TRBJ2-7; D remains unclear. CDR3 length: 14 residues. CDR1 and CDR2 (germline): MNHEY, SVGAGI. V lost 5 bases to trimming and J lost 2 bases, with 13 bases between them. The CDR3 bases are TGTGCCAGCAGTACACCAACTGGGCCCTACGAGCAGTACTTC. Protein sequence: CASSTPTGPYEQYF.

The V and J genes are TRBV6-1 and TRBJ1-1, with TRBD1 matching 8 bases. From germline, CDR1 is MNHNS and CDR2 SASEGT. The CDR3 length is 14 residues. J lost 4 bases, V lost 8 bases, and 9 bases had no gene match. The CDR3 DNA reads as TGTGCCAGCGGGGACCAGACAGGGGCCACTGAAGCTTTCTTT. Translating gives CASGDQTGATEAFF.

This chain connects TRBV14 to TRBJ2-3, with D possibly being TRBD2 (6 bases). CDR1 is SGHDN, CDR2 FVKESK, per germline. This CDR3 has 15 residues. Trimming left V 1 base short and J 6 bases short, with 14 bases between. The CDR3 loop reads CASSQVELAGDTQYF. For the CDR3, the DNA is TGTGCCAGCAGCCAAGTCGAACTAGCTGGCGATACGCAGTATTTT.

The rearrangement joins TRBV6-6 to TRBJ2-7; the D gene is possibly TRBD1 (5 bases). This CDR3 region has 14 residues. From germline, CDR1 is MNHNY and CDR2 SVGAGI (reference sequence). V was pared by 2 bases and J by 5 bases, with 13 bases between. The CDR3 sequence is CASSYRTRSHEQYF. In DNA, the CDR3 is TGTGCCAGCAGTTACCGGACAAGGTCGCACGAGCAGTACTTC.

The chain combines TRBV10-2 with TRBJ1-4; the D is unclear. This CDR3 region has 13 residues. Germline assignment: CDR1 WSHSY and CDR2 SAAADI. Trimming took off 7 bases at V and 5 bases at J, with 11 bases between the two ends. The chain's CDR3 is CASKGLANEKLFF. The CDR3, as DNA: TGCGCCAGCAAGGGCTTGGCAAATGAAAAACTGTTTTTT.

V gene TRBV9 combines with J gene TRBJ2-7, with no clear D. The CDR3 loop spans 14 amino acids. Between the trimmed V and J ends, which lost 0 bases and 2 bases, there was a span of 9 bases. Germline V lookup: CDR1 SGDLS, CDR2 YYNGEE. The CDR3 nucleotides are TGTGCCAGCAGCGTAGGATTGTTGACCTACGAGCAGTACTTC. It encodes CASSVGLLTYEQYF.

The J gene is TRBJ2-3, the V gene TRBV7-2; the D is unclear. This CDR3 region has 17 residues. Germline V CDR1 and CDR2: SGHTA, FQGNSA. V lost 5 bases and J lost 2, with 20 bases in between. This CDR3 is CASSPAILAVYTDTQYF. The DNA for the CDR3 is TGTGCCAGCAGCCCCGCTATTCTGGCGGTCTACACAGATACGCAGTATTTT. Full variable domain (missing parts from reference TRBV7-2 and TRBJ2-3): GAGVSQSPSNKVTEKGKDVELRCDPISGHTALYWYRQSLGQGLEFLIYFQGNSAPDKSGLPSDRFSAERTGGSVSTLTIQRTQQEDSAVYLCASSPAILAVYTDTQYFGPGTRLTVL.

This rearrangement joins TRBV19 to TRBJ1-5; 11 positions agree with TRBD1. Losses at the gene ends were 3 bases for V and 5 bases for J; bases not matched to a gene: 3. Germline loops: CDR1 LNHDA, CDR2 SQIVND (reference sequence). The CDR3 sequence is 15 residues long. The CDR3 coding sequence is TGTGCCAGTAGTATGGGACAGGGGGTTGATCAGCCCCAGCATTTT. It codes for CASSMGQGVDQPQHF. Full variable domain (outside the CDR3, taken from reference TRBV19 and TRBJ1-5): DGGITQSPKYLFRKEGQNVTLSCEQNLNHDAMYWYRQDPGQGLRLIYYSQIVNDFQKGDIAEGYSVSREKKESFPLTVTSAQKNPTAFYLCASSMGQGVDQPQHFGDGTRLSIL.

This chain connects TRBV19 to TRBJ2-5; D ambiguous. Trimming took off 2 bases at V and 0 bases at J, with 4 bases between the two ends. The CDR3 sequence is 13 residues long. Germline V CDR1 and CDR2: LNHDA, SQIVND (reference sequence). The chain's CDR3 is CASSIPYQETQYF. The CDR3 DNA follows: TGTGCCAGTAGTATACCGTACCAAGAGACCCAGTACTTC.

The rearrangement joins TRBV18 to TRBJ2-2; D tentatively reads TRBD1 or TRBD2 (5 bases each). V lost 6 bases, J lost 4 bases, and 15 bases lay in between. Germline CDR1 reads KGHSH; CDR2 reads LQKENI. The CDR3 is 15 amino acids. The CDR3 protein is CASSWRGDGTGELFF. CDR3 nucleotide sequence: TGTGCCAGCTCGTGGAGAGGGGACGGCACCGGGGAGCTGTTTTTT.

CDR3: CASRALGQGAVEDTF. CDR3 DNA: TGTGCCAGCAGGGCCCTGGGACAGGGGGCCGTAGAGGACACCTTC. The V call is TRBV27, the J call TRBJ1-2; 12 nucleotides agree with TRBD1. CDR1 MNHEY and CDR2 SMNVEV come from the germline V gene (reference sequence). The CDR3 loop spans 15 amino acids. V gave up 6 bases and J gave up 12 bases; unmatched junction bases: 14.

This chain joins TRBV4-2 and TRBJ2-1, with D maybe TRBD1 (6 bases). Germline-derived CDR1 and CDR2 are LGHNA and YNFKEQ. The CDR3 sequence is 15 residues long. The V gene lost 1 base and the J gene lost 8 bases, with 15 bases spanning the gap. Here the CDR3 reads CASSQVLASGDEQFF. DNA for the CDR3: TGTGCCAGCAGCCAAGTTCTGGCGTCAGGGGATGAGCAGTTCTTC.

This chain uses TRBV5-4 with TRBJ1-6; D call uncertain. Germline V lookup: CDR1 SGHNT, CDR2 YYREEE (reference sequence). This CDR3 is 14 amino acids long. Trimming stripped 1 base from V and 5 bases from J, with 7 bases between. This CDR3 reads CASSLHQDNSPLHF. CDR3 coding DNA: TGTGCCAGCAGCTTGCATCAGGATAATTCACCCCTCCACTTT.

This rearrangement joins TRBV7-9 to TRBJ1-2; a weak D match, TRBD1 (5 bases). Trimming shortened V by 1 base and J by 4 bases, and 10 bases separated the two germline ends. The germline V gene encodes CDR1 SEHNR and CDR2 FQNEAQ (reference sequence). The CDR3 runs to 14 residues. CDR3 sequence reads: CASSLDGGGYGYTF. CDR3 DNA sequence: TGTGCCAGCAGCTTAGACGGGGGGGGCTATGGCTACACCTTC. Full variable domain (remainder filled in from reference TRBV7-9 and TRBJ1-2): DTGVSQNPRHKITKRGQNVTFRCDPISEHNRLYWYRQTLGQGPEFLTYFQNEAQLEKSRLLSDRFSAERPKGSFSTLEIQRTEQGDSAMYLCASSLDGGGYGYTFGSGTRLTVV.

This clone is a singleton in its sample. V usage is TRBV27 and J usage is TRBJ2-4, with TRBD2 matching over 10 bases. Germline loops: CDR1 MNHEY, CDR2 SMNVEV (reference sequence). V lost 6 bases and J lost 0; bases outside the gene matches: 5. CDR3 size: 16 residues. This CDR3 is CASRPGLAVAKNIQYF. In DNA form, the CDR3 reads TGTGCCAGCAGACCAGGACTAGCGGTAGCCAAAAACATTCAGTACTTC.

The chain couples TRBV27 to TRBJ2-7; D is uncertain. Deletions cut 0 bases from V and 5 bases from J, with 8 bases between. The CDR3 has 13 residues. Germline V lookup: CDR1 MNHEY, CDR2 SMNVEV (reference sequence). CDR3 bases: TGTGCCAGCAGTTTATCGTTAACCCACGAGCAGTACTTC. This gives the protein CASSLSLTHEQYF.

This clone was picked up one time. This chain links TRBV9 with TRBJ2-6; TRBD2 matches at 7 bases. Losses at the gene ends were 3 bases for V and 2 bases for J; bases not matched to a gene: 14. CDR3 size: 19 residues. The germline V gene encodes CDR1 SGDLS and CDR2 YYNGEE. In DNA, the CDR3 is TGTGCCAGCAGCGGGCTCGGGGGGTTCTATTTACCTGGGGCCAACGTCCTGACTTTC. Protein: CASSGLGGFYLPGANVLTF.

This rearrangement joins TRBV28 to TRBJ2-1; 8 bases map to TRBD1. CDR3 size: 12 residues. Unmatched junction bases numbered 1, after V lost 8 bases and J lost 4 bases. Germline V gene lookup returns CDR1 MDHEN and CDR2 SYDVKM. The CDR3 DNA reads TGTGCCAGCCAGGGGGCTTACAATGAGCAGTTCTTC. Its translation is CASQGAYNEQFF.

The V gene is TRBV11-2, the J gene TRBJ1-2; possibly TRBD1 for D (5 bases). This CDR3 has 13 residues. The V end was cut by 7 bases, the J end by 8 bases, with 17 bases between. Germline CDR1 SGHAT, CDR2 FQNNGV. The CDR3 protein is CASTNRMGDGYTF. The CDR3 DNA reads TGTGCCAGCACCAACCGGATGGGGGACGGCTACACCTTC.

The DNA of the CDR3 is TGTGCCAGCAGACCTACCTCGGGTGGGGGATACAATGAGCAGTTCTTC. As protein: CASRPTSGGGYNEQFF. The J gene is TRBJ2-1, the V gene TRBV7-9; D might be TRBD1 or TRBD2, each matching 5 bases. Trimming took off 6 bases at V and 4 bases at J, with 19 bases between the two ends. CDR3 length: 16 amino acids. The germline V gene encodes CDR1 SEHNR and CDR2 FQNEAQ (reference sequence). The full variable domain, in which reference TRBV7-9 and TRBJ2-1 provide the parts outside the CDR3, is DTGVSQNPRHKITKRGQNVTFRCDPISEHNRLYWYRQTLGQGPEFLTYFQNEAQLEKSRLLSDRFSAERPKGSFSTLEIQRTEQGDSAMYLCASRPTSGGGYNEQFFGPGTRLTVL.

There are a few counts of this clone. The gene calls are TRBV6-4 and TRBJ2-7, with TRBD1 matching 9 bases. The CDR3 has 14 residues. From germline, CDR1 is MRHNA and CDR2 SNTAGT. The junction had 1 base not matched to a gene; V was cut back by 0 bases and J by 4 bases. CDR3 in amino acids: CASSDSGQGYEQYF. CDR3 bases: TGTGCCAGCAGTGACTCTGGACAGGGGTACGAGCAGTACTTC.